The 6 T cell receptor beta chains below come from one sample, sequenced in a study of neurological immune-mediated disorders. Via MiXCR, TCRdb re-called the 5' RACE reads, giving one row per CDR3 protein. The table records 85,000 to 110,000 distinct CDR3 sequences, approximately 11% of them present only once. The time point is: longitudinal time-point 3. The sequenced sample was PBMCs. All receptors derive from a female donor with HTLV-1-associated myelopathy (HAM/TSP).

This clonotype was observed a few times. V gene TRBV20-1 combines with J gene TRBJ1-4; D might be TRBD1 (5 bases). The CDR3 covers 14 residues. The germline V and J ends were trimmed by 6 bases and 6 bases, with 17 bases remaining between them. Germline V gene lookup returns CDR1 DFQATT and CDR2 SNEGSKA (reference sequence). DNA for the CDR3: TGCAGTGCGCCGAATCAGGGCGGTGATGAAAAACTGTTTTTT. This codes for CSAPNQGGDEKLFF.

There are many counts of this clonotype. The gene calls are TRBV6-5 and TRBJ2-7; D is perhaps TRBD1 (5 bases). Germline loops: CDR1 MNHEY, CDR2 SVGAGI. This CDR3 spans 14 amino acids. V was clipped by 5 bases and J by 1 base, with 12 bases between them. CDR3 DNA: TGTGCCAGCAGTCACCGCAGGGATTCCTACGAGCAGTACTTC. Translation gives CASSHRRDSYEQYF.

This clonotype occurred many times. This sequence joins TRBV6-6 and TRBJ1-1, with 7 bases identical to TRBD1. The CDR3 has 14 residues. V trimming: 6 bases; J trimming: 1 base; junction bases outside the gene matches: 5. Germline lookup yields CDR1 MNHNY and CDR2 SVGAGI (reference sequence). CDR3 sequence: CASRRDSPNTEAFF. In DNA form, the CDR3 reads TGTGCCAGCAGGCGGGACAGCCCGAACACTGAAGCTTTCTTT.

This clonotype was seen ten or more times. The chain joins TRBV20-1 to TRBJ2-3, with 10 bases identical to TRBD2. From germline, CDR1 is DFQATT and CDR2 SNEGSKA (reference sequence). This CDR3 is built from 15 residues. The V gene end was trimmed by 3 bases and the J gene end by 3 bases; junction bases not matched to a gene: 6. The CDR3 DNA follows: TGCAGTGCTAGGGCTAGCGGGGGATGGACAGATACGCAGTATTTT. Translated, it gives CSARASGGWTDTQYF.

This clonotype came up once. A junction end diverges from the germline sequence, so it may reflect a read error. V usage is TRBV7-9 and J usage is TRBJ2-1; TRBD2 matches at 10 bases. Germline CDR1 is SEHNR and CDR2 is FQNEAQ (reference sequence). The CDR3 is 18 amino acids. The CDR3 protein is CANSPFRLAGRRYNEQFF. DNA for the CDR3: TGTGCCAACAGCCCCTTTCGACTAGCGGGTAGACGCTACAATGAGCAGTTCTTC.

This clonotype was recorded at least ten times. The chain employs TRBV7-2 and TRBJ2-3; the D call may be TRBD1 or TRBD2 (5 bases each). CDR1 is SGHTA, CDR2 FQGNSA, per germline. V lost 1 base and J 5 bases, leaving 13 bases between the germline ends. The CDR3 has 15 residues. This CDR3 reads CASSLGRSGRDTQYF. The CDR3, as DNA: TGTGCCAGCAGCTTAGGCCGTTCGGGACGAGATACGCAGTATTTT.